These 23 T cell receptor beta chains came from one sample sequenced in a study of T cell responses to AZD1222 COVID-19 vaccine. Generated by immunoSEQ multiplex PCR, the TCRdb table keeps only in-frame clones and is missing some. The repertoire holds about 120,000 clones, with approximately 84% as singletons. Sequencing used peripheral blood, obtained on day 0 of AZD1222 vaccination. The origin of the receptors is an adult in good health.

The chain recombines TRBV6-6 with TRBJ2-2, with D possibly matching TRBD2 (5 bases). Per germline, CDR1 MNHNY and CDR2 SVGAGI (reference sequence). The ends were cut back, 8 bases at V and 5 bases at J, with 9 bases in the middle. The CDR3 loop spans 12 amino acids. CDR3 amino acids: CASRAVTGELFF. The CDR3 DNA sequence: TGTGCCAGCCGAGCGGTGACCGGGGAGCTGTTTTTT.

The V and J genes are TRBV2 and TRBJ2-4; no reliable D call. V shed 5 bases and J shed 7 bases, with 12 bases lying between them. The V gene's germline CDR1 is SNHLY and CDR2 FYNNEI. The CDR3 spans 13 residues. The CDR3 spells CASSTDPPNIQYF. The CDR3 DNA follows: TGTGCCAGCAGTACGGACCCGCCGAACATTCAGTACTTC.

The chain combines TRBV30 with TRBJ2-7, with TRBD2 identical over 10 bases. V lost 4 bases to trimming and J lost 3 bases; unmatched junction nucleotides: 3. This CDR3 has 13 amino acids. CDR1 GTSNPN and CDR2 SVGIG come from the germline V gene (reference sequence). The CDR3 region is CAWKLAGGYEQYF. The CDR3 coding sequence is TGTGCCTGGAAGTTAGCGGGAGGCTACGAGCAGTACTTC.

V is TRBV28 and J is TRBJ2-7; a weak D match, TRBD1 (5 bases). Germline V gives CDR1 MDHEN, CDR2 SYDVKM. The CDR3 runs to 12 residues. V was clipped by 5 bases and J by 6 bases, with 11 bases between them. DNA for the CDR3: TGTGCCAGCAGTATCCCAGGGTCCGAGCAGTACTTC. This encodes CASSIPGSEQYF.

The CDR3 reads CASSEAGTVNTEAFF. CDR3 sequence (DNA): TGTGCCAGCAGTGAAGCGGGGACAGTGAACACTGAAGCTTTCTTT. The chain employs TRBV6-1 and TRBJ1-1; TRBD1 agrees at 7 bases. The germline gives CDR1 MNHNS, CDR2 SASEGT. This CDR3 contains 15 residues. V was clipped by 0 bases and J by 0 bases; unmatched bases: 1.

The V call is TRBV30, the J call TRBJ2-4; 7 bases align to TRBD2. The trim removed 0 bases at V and 2 bases at J, leaving 4 bases unmatched. This CDR3 comprises 15 residues. Germline CDR1 is GTSNPN and CDR2 is SVGIG (reference sequence). CDR3 sequence (DNA): TGTGCCTGGAGTGTGGGGGGGACGTCCAAAAACATTCAGTACTTC. The encoded protein is CAWSVGGTSKNIQYF. Filled out from reference TRBV30 and TRBJ2-4, the complete variable domain reads SQTIHQWPATLVQPVGSPLSLECTVEGTSNPNLYWYRQAAGRGLQLLFYSVGIGQISSEVPQNLSASRPQDRQFILSSKKLLLSDSGFYLCAWSVGGTSKNIQYFGAGTRLSVL.

CDR3 loop: CASSWARTANTGELFF. In DNA, the CDR3 is TGTGCCAGCAGCTGGGCCCGGACAGCGAACACCGGGGAGCTGTTTTTT. The chain couples TRBV11-2 to TRBJ2-2; D may be TRBD1 (6 bases). The CDR3 contains 16 residues. Germline lookup yields CDR1 SGHAT and CDR2 FQNNGV. Trimming took 4 bases from V and 0 from J, leaving 12 bases between them.

V is TRBV7-8 and J is TRBJ1-1, with D tentatively TRBD1 (5 bases). V was trimmed by 5 bases and J by 2 bases, leaving 18 bases between them. The CDR3 length is 16 residues. The germline V gene encodes CDR1 SGHVS and CDR2 FQNEAQ. The CDR3 sequence is CASSPRRGVFNTEAFF. The CDR3 DNA is TGTGCCAGCAGCCCACGAAGAGGGGTTTTTAACACTGAAGCTTTCTTT.

This sequence joins TRBV18 and TRBJ1-6, with TRBD1 matching 9 bases. Germline V lookup: CDR1 KGHSH, CDR2 LQKENI. V was clipped by 5 bases and J by 15 bases; unmatched bases: 8. This CDR3 contains 13 residues. The CDR3 DNA follows: TGTGCCAGCTCAGCGGGGACAGGGAAGGACCTCCACTTT. This encodes CASSAGTGKDLHF.

The chain recombines TRBV11-2 with TRBJ2-1; D remains unclear. Trimming stripped 4 bases from V and 7 bases from J, with 17 bases between. The CDR3 has 15 residues. In germline, CDR1 is SGHAT, CDR2 FQNNGV. CDR3 sequence (DNA): TGTGCCAGCAGCTCGAATCCCAGACCCCGAAATGAGCAGTTCTTC. This gives the protein CASSSNPRPRNEQFF.

This clone was seen just once. This chain links TRBV5-1 with TRBJ1-1; 7 bases align to TRBD1. V lost 2 bases, J lost 1 base, and 5 bases stayed unmatched. The CDR3 length is 15 residues. Germline CDR1 and CDR2: SGHRS and YFSETQ. The CDR3 nucleotides are TGCGCCAGCAGCTTTCTGGACAGGCAGAACACTGAAGCTTTCTTT. This codes for CASSFLDRQNTEAFF.

Only a few counts were recorded for this clone. The chain uses TRBV5-1 and TRBJ2-7; tentatively, D is TRBD1 or TRBD2 (5 bases each). Per the germline V gene, CDR1 is SGHRS and CDR2 is YFSETQ. The ends were cut back, 1 base at V and 0 bases at J, with 17 bases in the middle. There are 17 residues in the CDR3. The CDR3: CASSLYGTLGSSYEQYF. The CDR3 nucleotides read TGCGCCAGCAGCTTGTATGGGACCCTCGGAAGCTCCTACGAGCAGTACTTC.

This chain connects TRBV2 to TRBJ2-7; possible D gene TRBD2, 6 bases. Deletions cut 6 bases from V and 1 base from J, with 16 bases between. Per the germline V gene, CDR1 is SNHLY and CDR2 is FYNNEI. The CDR3 is 15 residues long. CDR3 amino acids: CASRADLGRSYEQYF. CDR3 DNA: TGTGCCAGCAGGGCAGACCTGGGGAGGTCCTACGAGCAGTACTTC.

With respect to this clone: Distinct nucleotide sequences in the sample also encode this CDR3. The chain has TRBV18 and TRBJ2-5; D remains ambiguous. CDR1 and CDR2 from the germline V gene are KGHSH and LQKENI. This CDR3 region has 11 residues. V gave up 1 base and J gave up 3 bases, with 0 bases separating them. CDR3 sequence reads: CASSPQETQYF. CDR3 DNA sequence: TGTGCCAGCTCACCACAAGAGACCCAGTACTTC. Supplemented by reference TRBV18 and TRBJ2-5, the full variable domain reads NAGVMQNPRHLVRRRGQEARLRCSPMKGHSHVYWYRQLPEEGLKFMVYLQKENIIDESGMPKERFSAEFPKEGPSILRIQQVVRGDSAAYFCASSPQETQYFGPGTRLLVL.

The chain uses TRBV7-3 and TRBJ2-3, with 11 nucleotides matching TRBD2. The germline gives CDR1 SGHTA, CDR2 FQGTGA. J lost 0 bases, V lost 5 bases, and 4 bases had no gene match. CDR3 length equals 16 residues. The CDR3 DNA reads as TGTGCCAGCAGCCCAGGGACTAGCGGAAGCACAGATACGCAGTATTTT. This encodes CASSPGTSGSTDTQYF.

The chain employs TRBV7-8 and TRBJ2-2; TRBD1 matches at 11 bases. The V and J ends lost 5 bases and 5 bases, in that order; junction bases with no gene match: 1. From germline, CDR1 is SGHVS and CDR2 FQNEAQ. This CDR3 spans 14 amino acids. The CDR3 here is CASSRDRGTGELFF. The CDR3 nucleotides read TGTGCCAGCAGCCGGGACAGGGGGACCGGGGAGCTGTTTTTT.

This clone appeared a few times. This sequence joins TRBV5-4 and TRBJ2-3, with TRBD2 identical over 14 bases. This CDR3 comprises 17 residues. The junction had 6 bases not matched to a gene; V was cut back by 3 bases and J by 3 bases. Germline lookup yields CDR1 SGHNT and CDR2 YYREEE (reference sequence). CDR3 region: CASSSGLAGGSTDTQYF. In nucleotides, the CDR3 is TGTGCCAGCAGCTCTGGACTAGCGGGAGGTTCAACAGATACGCAGTATTTT.

The chain employs TRBV6-6 and TRBJ2-5; D possibly corresponds to TRBD2 (5 bases). Trimming left V 6 bases short and J 2 bases short, with 7 bases between. This CDR3 comprises 12 residues. The V gene's germline CDR1 is MNHNY and CDR2 SVGAGI (reference sequence). The CDR3 DNA is TGTGCCAGCAGCCGGGGACAAGAGACCCAGTACTTC. Its translation: CASSRGQETQYF.

V usage is TRBV29-1 and J usage is TRBJ2-7, with D perhaps TRBD2 (7 bases). The CDR3 length is 15 residues. The germline V gene has CDR1 SQVTM and CDR2 ANQGSEA. The V end lost 0 bases, the J end lost 2 bases, and 14 bases lay between the germline ends. CDR3 nucleotide sequence: TGCAGCGTTGAAGATGGGGGAGGGGGTCCCTACGAGCAGTACTTC. This translates into CSVEDGGGGPYEQYF.

V usage is TRBV27 and J usage is TRBJ2-6; no firm D call. Germline CDR1 is MNHEY and CDR2 is SMNVEV (reference sequence). V was clipped by 6 bases and J by 0 bases, with 9 bases between them. The CDR3 spans 15 residues. The CDR3, as DNA: TGTGCCAGCAGCCCGCACCGCTCTGGGGCCAACGTCCTGACTTTC. This encodes CASSPHRSGANVLTF.

The chain carries TRBV7-2 and TRBJ1-4, with a weak D call TRBD1 (6 bases). The CDR3 loop spans 13 amino acids. Germline V lookup: CDR1 SGHTA, CDR2 FQGNSA. V lost 6 bases and J 8 bases, leaving 13 bases between the germline ends. The CDR3 is CASRLGTLEKLFF. The CDR3 DNA sequence: TGTGCCAGCAGACTCGGGACACTAGAAAAACTGTTTTTT. The full variable domain, rest sourced from reference TRBV7-2 and TRBJ1-4, is GAGVSQSPSNKVTEKGKDVELRCDPISGHTALYWYRQSLGQGLEFLIYFQGNSAPDKSGLPSDRFSAERTGGSVSTLTIQRTQQEDSAVYLCASRLGTLEKLFFGSGTQLSVL.

As concerns this clone: Other nucleotide sequences from this sample produce the same CDR3. The chain employs TRBV7-3 and TRBJ2-2; perhaps TRBD2 as D (6 bases). The length of the CDR3 is 14 residues. The V end lost 5 bases, the J end lost 1 base, and 8 bases lay between the germline ends. Germline loops: CDR1 SGHTA, CDR2 FQGTGA. CDR3 nucleotides: TGTGCCAGCAGCCGTAGCGGGAACACCGGGGAGCTGTTTTTT. Translation: CASSRSGNTGELFF.

The V call is TRBV7-2, the J call TRBJ2-7, with 9 nucleotides matching TRBD1. Germline CDR1 and CDR2: SGHTA and FQGNSA. This CDR3 region has 15 residues. V lost 5 bases and J lost 7; bases outside the gene matches: 12. CDR3: CASSQDRGLLWEQYF. For the CDR3, the DNA is TGTGCCAGCAGCCAGGACAGGGGCCTCTTGTGGGAGCAGTACTTC.